These 14 T cell receptor beta chains were sequenced from one sample in a study of blood T cell repertoires in COVID-19. Repertoires were generated with immunoSEQ multiplex PCR, while TCRdb's copy carries only in-frame clones and drops some. Of 70,000 to 80,000 clones listed, roughly 86% are singletons. The sample consisted of peripheral blood. Every receptor here comes from a woman between 55 and 75 years old with acute or convalescent COVID-19.

This clone was counted only a few times. The chain recombines TRBV7-2 with TRBJ2-5; perhaps TRBD1 as D (6 bases). Germline CDR1 SGHTA, CDR2 FQGNSA. The germline V and J ends were trimmed by 4 bases and 0 bases, with 12 bases remaining between them. The CDR3 length is 15 residues. The chain's CDR3 is CASSSNGQHQETQYF. For the CDR3, the DNA is TGTGCCAGCAGCTCGAACGGACAGCACCAAGAGACCCAGTACTTC.

The V call is TRBV19, the J call TRBJ1-4, with 8 bases aligning to TRBD1. CDR1 and CDR2 from the germline V gene are LNHDA and SQIVND (reference sequence). The CDR3 contains 16 residues. CDR3 sequence reads: CAKARGRGLSNEKLFF. The CDR3 DNA reads as TGTGCAAAAGCAAGGGGCAGGGGGCTATCGAATGAAAAACTGTTTTTT.

The rearrangement links TRBV6-4 to TRBJ2-2, with 11 bases that match TRBD2. V trimming: 6 bases; J trimming: 4 bases; junction bases outside the gene matches: 4. This CDR3 has 15 amino acids. Germline CDR1 reads MRHNA; CDR2 reads SNTAGT. The CDR3 bases are TGTGCCAGCAGAGGACTAGCGGGCTCCACCGGGGAGCTGTTTTTT. Amino acid sequence: CASRGLAGSTGELFF.

The genes are TRBV3-1 (or the pseudogene TRBV3-2) and TRBJ1-2, with unresolved D. The germline gives CDR1 LGHDT, CDR2 YNNKEL (reference sequence). This CDR3 comprises 17 residues. The V end was cut by 0 bases, the J end by 0 bases, with 14 bases between. CDR3 residues: CASSQDPWAGSNYGYTF. The CDR3 DNA sequence: TGTGCCAGCAGCCAAGACCCTTGGGCGGGATCTAACTATGGCTACACCTTC.

The chain has TRBV9 and TRBJ2-3; D gene unclear. Germline assignment: CDR1 SGDLS and CDR2 YYNGEE. This CDR3 is 15 amino acids long. V dropped 1 base and J dropped 0 bases, with 9 bases sitting between them. For the CDR3, the DNA is TGTGCCAGCAGCGTAAATATCGGGAGCACAGATACGCAGTATTTT. Translating gives CASSVNIGSTDTQYF.

The chain joins TRBV4-2 to TRBJ2-1; 10 nucleotides align to TRBD2. The CDR3 has 18 amino acids. CDR1 is LGHNA, CDR2 YNFKEQ, per germline. Losses at the gene ends were 0 bases for V and 3 bases for J; bases not matched to a gene: 8. CDR3 sequence reads: CASSQDVGLAGVYNEQFF. CDR3 bases: TGTGCCAGCAGCCAAGATGTGGGGCTAGCGGGGGTCTACAATGAGCAGTTCTTC.

CDR3 DNA: TGTGCCTGGAGTGTACGGGACAGGGGGATATACGAGCAGTACTTC. Its translation is CAWSVRDRGIYEQYF. V gene TRBV30 combines with J gene TRBJ2-7, with 11 bases identical to TRBD1. V trimming: 0 bases; J trimming: 4 bases; junction bases outside the gene matches: 5. CDR1 GTSNPN and CDR2 SVGIG come from the germline V gene (reference sequence). The CDR3 consists of 15 residues.

The chain couples TRBV5-6 to TRBJ2-5, with D possibly being TRBD1 (6 bases). Germline V gives CDR1 SGHDT, CDR2 YYEEEE. The CDR3 contains 14 residues. With 1 base removed from V and 3 bases from J, the gap between germline ends came to 10 bases. Here the CDR3 reads CASSLTGLEETQYF. CDR3 nucleotides: TGTGCCAGCAGCTTGACAGGGCTGGAAGAGACCCAGTACTTC.

The chain uses TRBV19 and TRBJ2-4; TRBD1 is a possible D gene (6 bases). This CDR3 contains 16 residues. Trimming pared 5 bases from V and 3 bases from J, leaving 17 bases between. The germline gives CDR1 LNHDA, CDR2 SQIVND (reference sequence). The CDR3 reads CASSDRQENFKNIQYF. CDR3 coding DNA: TGTGCCAGTAGTGATAGACAGGAGAATTTCAAAAACATTCAGTACTTC.

This sequence joins TRBV7-8 and TRBJ2-2, with 8 positions matching TRBD2. V trimming: 5 bases; J trimming: 4 bases; junction bases outside the gene matches: 9. Germline lookup yields CDR1 SGHVS and CDR2 FQNEAQ. The CDR3 extends over 16 amino acids. The CDR3 protein is CASSLGRGVTTGELFF. The CDR3 region has the DNA TGTGCCAGCAGCCTGGGGCGGGGGGTGACCACCGGGGAGCTGTTTTTT.

J is TRBJ1-1 and V is TRBV9, with D uncertain. CDR1 SGDLS and CDR2 YYNGEE come from the germline V gene. The CDR3 spans 17 residues. Trimming shortened V by 0 bases and J by 5 bases, and 20 bases separated the two germline ends. CDR3 amino acids: CASSVASRPWSSTEAFF. The CDR3 region has the DNA TGTGCCAGCAGCGTAGCTTCGAGGCCGTGGTCGAGTACTGAAGCTTTCTTT.

The chain is built from TRBV20-1 and TRBJ1-5, with D maybe TRBD1 (5 bases). The CDR3 loop spans 13 amino acids. The V end was cut by 3 bases, the J end by 4 bases, with 10 bases between. Germline CDR1 reads DFQATT; CDR2 reads SNEGSKA (reference sequence). CDR3 in amino acids: CSASSGGNQPQHF. CDR3 DNA sequence: TGCAGTGCTAGTTCCGGGGGAAATCAGCCCCAGCATTTT.

The chain combines TRBV6-2 or TRBV6-3 with TRBJ1-1; 8 bases are a match to TRBD1. This CDR3 is 19 amino acids long. With 2 bases clipped from V and 1 base from J, the junction kept 15 bases outside the gene matches. Germline V gives CDR1 MNHEY, CDR2 SVGEGT. The CDR3 nucleotides are TGTGCCAGCAGTTACACTCCGGGACAGGAGGGGGAATGGAACACTGAAGCTTTCTTT. Its protein product is CASSYTPGQEGEWNTEAFF.

This clone appeared a single time. The chain joins TRBV19 to TRBJ2-7; 8 bases match TRBD1. The germline CDR1 and CDR2 sequences are LNHDA and SQIVND (reference sequence). J lost 3 bases, V lost 1 base, and 8 bases had no gene match. The CDR3 length is 16 residues. For the CDR3, the DNA is TGTGCCAGTAGTATAGGCACCGGGACAGGATTCTACGAGCAGTACTTC. This encodes CASSIGTGTGFYEQYF. Based on the CDR3 plus reference TRBV19 and TRBJ2-7, the full variable domain is DGGITQSPKYLFRKEGQNVTLSCEQNLNHDAMYWYRQDPGQGLRLIYYSQIVNDFQKGDIAEGYSVSREKKESFPLTVTSAQKNPTAFYLCASSIGTGTGFYEQYFGPGTRLTVT.